What follows are 22 T cell receptor beta chains derived from one specimen sequenced in a study of blood T cell repertoires in COVID-19. TCRdb's copy holds only in-frame clones and misses some; the assay was immunoSEQ multiplex PCR. The sample includes roughly 300,000 clones, 85% of them seen just once. The sequenced sample consisted of peripheral blood. These receptors were obtained from a human donor in a cohort sampled during active COVID-19.

The chain uses TRBV6-5 and TRBJ1-5; D is uncertain. The CDR3 contains 14 residues. Germline CDR1 reads MNHEY; CDR2 reads SVGAGI. V was trimmed by 7 bases and J by 3 bases, leaving 13 bases between them. CDR3 DNA sequence: TGTGCCAGCACCGCCCGAGGGAACAATCAGCCCCAGCATTTT. It codes for CASTARGNNQPQHF.

CDR3 residues: CASSEALRFNQPQHF. CDR3 DNA: TGTGCCAGCAGTGAAGCGCTACGGTTCAATCAGCCCCAGCATTTT. The chain is built from TRBV2 and TRBJ1-5; D ambiguous. CDR3 length: 15 amino acids. V was clipped by 0 bases and J by 3 bases, with 9 bases between them. Germline assignment: CDR1 SNHLY and CDR2 FYNNEI.

The chain couples TRBV5-4 to TRBJ2-6; perhaps TRBD1 as D (5 bases). Trimming removed 4 bases from V and 4 bases from J, with 12 bases in between. Germline assignment: CDR1 SGHNT and CDR2 YYREEE (reference sequence). The CDR3 is made up of 15 amino acids. CDR3 in DNA: TGTGCCAGCAGCGCGGCCAGGGTCGGGGCCAACGTCCTGACTTTC. Protein: CASSAARVGANVLTF.

This rearrangement joins TRBV3-1 (or the pseudogene TRBV3-2) to TRBJ1-2; 10 bases match TRBD1. Germline values: CDR1 LGHDT, CDR2 YNNKEL (reference sequence). The CDR3 loop spans 18 amino acids. V shed 0 bases, J shed 4 bases, and the junction held 11 bases outside the gene matches. DNA for the CDR3: TGTGCCAGCAGCCAAGAGACAGGGGGCGCTATATTATTCTATGGCTACACCTTC. This codes for CASSQETGGAILFYGYTF.

This clone appeared a single time. The chain recombines TRBV3-1 (or the pseudogene TRBV3-2) with TRBJ2-7; 10 nucleotides match TRBD2. Germline V CDR1 and CDR2: LGHDT, YNNKEL (reference sequence). The V gene end was trimmed by 4 bases and the J gene end by 1 base; junction bases not matched to a gene: 7. The CDR3 is 16 residues long. CDR3 protein: CASSPIAGGLSYEQYF. CDR3 nucleotide sequence: TGTGCCAGCAGCCCCATAGCGGGAGGCCTTTCCTACGAGCAGTACTTC.

The genes are TRBV6-5 and TRBJ2-1; a possible D gene is TRBD2 (6 bases). Germline V CDR1 and CDR2: MNHEY, SVGAGI. The CDR3 runs 15 residues. The germline V and J ends were trimmed by 2 bases and 2 bases, with 10 bases remaining between them. The DNA for the CDR3 is TGTGCCAGCAGTTACCGCGGGAACACCTACAATGAGCAGTTCTTC. Its protein is CASSYRGNTYNEQFF.

This clone was found once. The chain recombines TRBV21-1 with TRBJ2-7; the D call in the table, TRBD2, was not verified against the DNA. TRBV21-1 is a listed pseudogene. There are 15 residues in the CDR3. The CDR3: CASSERLVPSYEQYF. The DNA for the CDR3 is TGTGCCAGCAGCGAACGACTAGTGCCATCTTATGAGCAGTACTTC.

The rearrangement links TRBV5-4 to TRBJ2-3; D is perhaps TRBD2 (6 bases). The germline CDR1 and CDR2 sequences are SGHNT and YYREEE (reference sequence). Between the trimmed V and J ends, which lost 1 base and 0 bases, there was a span of 12 bases. The CDR3 runs to 16 residues. CDR3 sequence reads: CASSLKVAASTDTQYF. The CDR3 DNA follows: TGTGCCAGCAGCTTGAAAGTAGCGGCTAGCACAGATACGCAGTATTTT.

The J gene is TRBJ1-4, the V gene TRBV13, with D possibly TRBD1 on 5 matching bases. CDR1 is PRHDT, CDR2 FYEKMQ, per germline (reference sequence). The germline V and J ends were trimmed by 4 bases and 4 bases, with 16 bases remaining between them. CDR3 length equals 16 residues. The CDR3 region has the DNA TGTGCCAGCAGCTCCCGCCGTCCGACAGATAATGAAAAACTGTTTTTT. It yields the protein CASSSRRPTDNEKLFF.

The chain employs TRBV29-1 and TRBJ2-1; the D is unclear. Deletions cut 8 bases from V and 0 bases from J, with 11 bases between. Germline V gene data show CDR1 as SQVTM and CDR2 as ANQGSEA. The CDR3 is made up of 13 amino acids. The CDR3 is CSSESSSYNEQFF. CDR3 in DNA: TGCAGCTCCGAGTCGAGCTCCTACAATGAGCAGTTCTTC.

V and J are TRBV7-2 and TRBJ2-7, with D uncertain. The germline V and J ends were trimmed by 5 bases and 3 bases, with 11 bases remaining between them. This CDR3 contains 13 residues. Germline V gives CDR1 SGHTA, CDR2 FQGNSA. The CDR3 DNA follows: TGTGCCAGCAGCAACCAGGTGGACTACGAGCAGTACTTC. It specifies CASSNQVDYEQYF.

This chain joins TRBV7-9 and TRBJ2-2; weak D call: TRBD1 (6 bases). The CDR3 is made up of 15 amino acids. V lost 4 bases and J 6 bases, leaving 15 bases between the germline ends. Looked up from germline, CDR1 is SEHNR and CDR2 is FQNEAQ (reference sequence). CDR3 in amino acids: CASSWKSQGSGELFF. In DNA form, the CDR3 reads TGTGCCAGCAGCTGGAAATCGCAGGGGTCCGGGGAGCTGTTTTTT.

The CDR3 nucleotides read TGCGCCAGCAGCCAAGGAGCGGGAGCCAAAAACATTCAGTACTTC. The encoded protein is CASSQGAGAKNIQYF. The chain uses TRBV4-3 and TRBJ2-4, with D tentatively TRBD2 (6 bases). The V gene lost 1 base and the J gene lost 0 bases, with 7 bases spanning the gap. Germline values: CDR1 LGHNA, CDR2 YSLEER. The CDR3 spans 15 residues.

The chain is built from TRBV5-6 and TRBJ2-3; the D is unclear. The CDR3 is made up of 16 amino acids. The germline gives CDR1 SGHDT, CDR2 YYEEEE. V was cut by 3 bases and J by 7 bases, with 21 bases left in between. DNA of the CDR3: TGTGCCAGCAGCTCCCATCTGTTAGAATCAATACATACGCAGTATTTT. Protein: CASSSHLLESIHTQYF.

This rearrangement joins TRBV6-5 to TRBJ1-6; 8 bases agree with TRBD1. V shed 8 bases, J shed 7 bases, and the junction held 4 bases outside the gene matches. The CDR3 runs to 13 residues. Germline V CDR1 and CDR2: MNHEY, SVGAGI. CDR3 residues: CASLTGVNSPLHF. CDR3 DNA: TGTGCCAGCCTGACAGGGGTGAATTCACCCCTCCACTTT.

V usage is TRBV4-1 and J usage is TRBJ2-1, with D tentatively TRBD1 (5 bases). The CDR3 runs 16 residues. With 4 bases removed from V and 8 bases from J, the gap between germline ends came to 21 bases. Germline V CDR1 and CDR2: MGHRA, YSYEKL. CDR3 residues: CASSRGMTDPLDEQFF. The CDR3 DNA sequence: TGCGCCAGCAGCCGGGGTATGACAGATCCCTTAGATGAGCAGTTCTTC.

The sample holds one count of this clone. CDR3 bases: TGTGCCAGCAGCTTAGTCCCCACTCGGAGTGAAAAACTGTTTTTT. This encodes CASSLVPTRSEKLFF. The V call is TRBV7-2, the J call TRBJ1-4; the D is unclear. With 1 base removed from V and 7 bases from J, the gap between germline ends came to 13 bases. The germline V gene has CDR1 SGHTA and CDR2 FQGNSA. CDR3 size: 15 residues.

This chain links TRBV7-9 with TRBJ2-3; 8 bases are a match to TRBD2. The CDR3 runs to 15 residues. CDR1 and CDR2 from the germline V gene are SEHNR and FQNEAQ (reference sequence). The V gene end was trimmed by 1 base and the J gene end by 2 bases; junction bases not matched to a gene: 2. CDR3 residues: CASSLGSGNTDTQYF. The CDR3 bases are TGTGCCAGCAGCTTAGGTAGCGGGAACACAGATACGCAGTATTTT.

The V gene is TRBV5-1, the J gene TRBJ2-7, with D unclear. The CDR3 loop spans 15 amino acids. Between the trimmed V and J ends, which lost 0 bases and 10 bases, there was a span of 20 bases. The V gene's germline CDR1 is SGHRS and CDR2 YFSETQ. CDR3: CASSLEVLSSGRQYF. In DNA form, the CDR3 reads TGCGCCAGCAGCTTGGAAGTCCTCTCCTCCGGTAGACAGTACTTC.

The chain uses TRBV6-2 or TRBV6-3 and TRBJ2-3; TRBD2 aligns across 14 bases. Trimming removed 4 bases from V and 5 bases from J; junction bases left unmatched: 2. This CDR3 region has 15 residues. Germline-derived CDR1 and CDR2 are MNHEY and SVGEGT. The CDR3 DNA is TGTGCCAGCAGTTTCGGGACTAGCGGGAGAGATACGCAGTATTTT. Amino acid sequence: CASSFGTSGRDTQYF.

The CDR3 nucleotides are TGTGCCAGTAGTAACACAGGGACCAATCAGCCCCAGCATTTT. It codes for CASSNTGTNQPQHF. The chain links TRBV19 to TRBJ1-5; D is possibly TRBD1 (6 bases). V was shortened by 4 bases and J by 3 bases, with 10 bases between the two germline ends. CDR3 length: 14 residues. Germline CDR1 and CDR2: LNHDA and SQIVND (reference sequence). Supplemented by reference TRBV19 and TRBJ1-5, the full variable domain reads DGGITQSPKYLFRKEGQNVTLSCEQNLNHDAMYWYRQDPGQGLRLIYYSQIVNDFQKGDIAEGYSVSREKKESFPLTVTSAQKNPTAFYLCASSNTGTNQPQHFGDGTRLSIL.

This chain connects TRBV12-3 or TRBV12-4 to TRBJ1-2; 10 positions match TRBD1. The CDR3 extends over 12 amino acids. With V trimmed by 6 bases and J by 8 bases, 3 bases remained unmatched. The DNA of the CDR3 is TGTGCCAGCAGCGGGACAGGGGAAGGCTACACCTTC. Translating gives CASSGTGEGYTF.